Following are 26 T cell receptor beta chains from one sample sequenced in a study of cytomegalovirus exposure and HLA in healthy donors. This PCR relied on a set of 60 Vbeta primers and 13 Jbeta primers. Clones were read by immunoSEQ multiplex PCR, and TCRdb kept only the in-frame ones, dropping some. The sample includes 60,000 to 65,000 clones, approximately 82% of them seen just once. Sequencing used PBMCs. The source of these receptors is a woman between 40 and 55 years old in good health and CMV-seropositive.

This clone is a singleton in its sample. A junction boundary mismatches the germline segment, possibly from a read error. Other nucleotide sequences from this sample produce the same CDR3. The gene calls are TRBV19 and TRBJ1-1, with a weak D call TRBD1 (6 bases). Germline V lookup: CDR1 LNHDA, CDR2 SQIVND (reference sequence). CDR3 length: 14 residues. CDR3 DNA sequence: TGTGCCAGTAGTAACGGACAGCGGAACACTGAGGCTTTCTTT. This encodes CASSNGQRNTEAFF.

The gene calls are TRBV19 and TRBJ2-7, with 10 bases fitting TRBD2. The J segment lost 2 bases and the V segment lost 6 bases, leaving 7 bases of the junction unmatched. Germline-derived CDR1 and CDR2 are LNHDA and SQIVND (reference sequence). The CDR3 length is 15 residues. CDR3 sequence: CASSPQRGGPYEQYF. DNA for the CDR3: TGTGCCAGTAGCCCCCAGCGGGGGGGACCCTACGAGCAGTACTTC.

This chain joins TRBV5-1 and TRBJ1-1; 7 nucleotides agree with TRBD1. V lost 5 bases, J lost 7 bases, and 5 bases stayed unmatched. Germline V gene lookup returns CDR1 SGHRS and CDR2 YFSETQ. The CDR3 extends over 12 amino acids. In DNA form, the CDR3 reads TGCGCCAGCAGGGAGCAGGGGGTTGAAGCTTTCTTT. This encodes CASREQGVEAFF.

This clone is a singleton in its sample. The V call is TRBV27, the J call TRBJ2-7; D uncertain. The germline V gene has CDR1 MNHEY and CDR2 SMNVEV (reference sequence). The CDR3 consists of 13 residues. The V end was cut by 2 bases, the J end by 2 bases, with 7 bases between. The CDR3 protein is CASSLTETYEQYF. In DNA form, the CDR3 reads TGTGCCAGCAGTTTAACGGAGACCTACGAGCAGTACTTC.

V gene TRBV5-5 combines with J gene TRBJ1-2; D ambiguous. V lost 4 bases, J lost 6 bases, and 16 bases lay in between. The CDR3 sequence is 14 residues long. Germline loops: CDR1 SGHKS, CDR2 YYEKEE (reference sequence). The CDR3 region has the DNA TGTGCCAGCAGCCCCGATCCGGTGGTCAATGGCTACACCTTC. Amino acids: CASSPDPVVNGYTF.

The rearrangement uses TRBV27 and TRBJ2-5; D is perhaps TRBD2 (7 bases). The assigned J gene may be wrong: the sequence end matches TRBJ2-7 better. The germline gives CDR1 MNHEY, CDR2 SMNVEV (reference sequence). The CDR3 is made up of 15 amino acids. The CDR3 region has the DNA TGTGCCAGCAAATCGGCGGGGGCTTCCTCCTACGAGCAGTACTTC. It encodes CASKSAGASSYEQYF.

The chain employs TRBV6-5 and TRBJ1-1; D perhaps matches TRBD1 (6 bases). The CDR3 covers 15 residues. The ends were cut back, 6 bases at V and 2 bases at J, with 16 bases in the middle. The germline V gene has CDR1 MNHEY and CDR2 SVGAGI. CDR3 in DNA: TGTGCCAGCAGCATGGACAGCCACGCAAACACTGAAGCTTTCTTT. As protein: CASSMDSHANTEAFF.

This clone was counted once. The chain joins TRBV5-4 to TRBJ2-3; 13 positions match TRBD2. Unmatched junction bases numbered 8, after V lost 9 bases and J lost 1 base. CDR3 length equals 16 residues. The germline CDR1 and CDR2 sequences are SGHNT and YYREEE (reference sequence). The CDR3 DNA follows: TGTGCCACTCCTCGGACTAGCGGGGGACGCACAGATACGCAGTATTTT. Its protein is CATPRTSGGRTDTQYF.

The chain carries TRBV19 and TRBJ1-2, with 10 positions matching TRBD1. V shed 5 bases, J shed 7 bases, and the junction held 16 bases outside the gene matches. Germline V gene lookup returns CDR1 LNHDA and CDR2 SQIVND (reference sequence). The CDR3 totals 17 residues. DNA for the CDR3: TGTGCCAGTAGTTCGTTCCGGACAGGGGGAAGTTCAGTTGGCTACACCTTC. It codes for CASSSFRTGGSSVGYTF.

This clone was counted a single time. The CDR3 loop reads CASKVAGLSMLNEQFF. CDR3 nucleotide sequence: TGTGCCAGCAAGGTGGCGGGACTATCGATGCTCAATGAGCAGTTCTTC. This chain uses TRBV2 with TRBJ2-1, with TRBD2 matching 7 bases. J was trimmed by 6 bases and V by 7 bases; bases with no gene match: 15. This CDR3 has 16 amino acids. The germline V gene encodes CDR1 SNHLY and CDR2 FYNNEI.

The rearrangement uses TRBV30 and TRBJ1-6; D uncertain. With 0 bases removed from V and 10 bases from J, the gap between germline ends came to 7 bases. Germline CDR1 and CDR2: GTSNPN and SVGIG (reference sequence). CDR3 length equals 12 residues. The CDR3 reads CAWSVEESPLHF. The CDR3 bases are TGTGCCTGGAGTGTAGAGGAGTCACCCCTCCACTTT.

This clone was seen a few times. The rearrangement links TRBV7-9 to TRBJ2-7; a weak D match, TRBD2 (5 bases). The V end was cut by 5 bases, the J end by 4 bases, with 15 bases between. Germline V gene sequence: CDR1 SEHNR, CDR2 FQNEAQ (reference sequence). This CDR3 has 14 residues. The CDR3 DNA sequence: TGTGCCAGCAGCCCCCGGGGAAGGGTTTACGAGCAGTACTTC. Translating it yields CASSPRGRVYEQYF.

V usage is TRBV7-2 and J usage is TRBJ2-2, with 14 bases fitting TRBD2. Trimming cost V 6 bases and J 7 bases; bases outside gene matches: 7. The CDR3 length is 16 residues. The germline V gene encodes CDR1 SGHTA and CDR2 FQGNSA. The CDR3 region is CASRPGLAGAGGELFF. CDR3 bases: TGTGCCAGCAGACCGGGACTAGCGGGGGCCGGCGGGGAGCTGTTTTTT.

The chain uses TRBV5-1 and TRBJ2-7; maybe TRBD2 (6 bases). The germline V gene has CDR1 SGHRS and CDR2 YFSETQ. The CDR3 consists of 15 residues. V dropped 0 bases and J dropped 2 bases, with 12 bases sitting between them. CDR3 bases: TGCGCCAGCAGCTTGGCCGGGACTCCGGCCTACGAGCAGTACTTC. Protein sequence: CASSLAGTPAYEQYF. The full variable domain, its missing parts supplied by reference TRBV5-1 and TRBJ2-7, is KAGVTQTPRYLIKTRGQQVTLSCSPISGHRSVSWYQQTPGQGLQFLFEYFSETQRNKGNFPGRFSGRQFSNSRSEMNVSTLELGDSALYLCASSLAGTPAYEQYFGPGTRLTVT.

The genes are TRBV19 and TRBJ2-6; 7 bases fit TRBD1. The V segment lost 5 bases and the J segment 2 bases; nucleotides outside the gene matches: 3. CDR3 length: 15 amino acids. CDR1 and CDR2 from the germline V gene are LNHDA and SQIVND (reference sequence). Written as DNA, the CDR3 is TGTGCCAGTAGTTTCGGACAGGCTGGGGCCAACGTCCTGACTTTC. Translated: CASSFGQAGANVLTF.

V and J are TRBV2 and TRBJ2-7; 9 nucleotides agree with TRBD2. This CDR3 is 12 amino acids long. Germline loops: CDR1 SNHLY, CDR2 FYNNEI. V gave up 7 bases and J gave up 6 bases; unmatched junction bases: 4. CDR3 loop: CASTGGGAEQYF. The CDR3 DNA reads as TGTGCCAGCACCGGCGGGGGGGCCGAGCAGTACTTC.

The V gene is TRBV11-2, the J gene TRBJ1-4; 9 bases are shared with TRBD1. V dropped 4 bases and J dropped 4; count of bases not matched to a gene: 7. Per germline, CDR1 SGHAT and CDR2 FQNNGV. CDR3 length: 16 residues. This CDR3 is CASSSGTGPGNEKLFF. CDR3 nucleotide sequence: TGTGCCAGCAGCTCCGGGACAGGGCCTGGTAATGAAAAACTGTTTTTT.

The chain is built from TRBV5-4 and TRBJ2-7; 7 bases align to TRBD1. The CDR3 is 14 amino acids. Trimming took 2 bases from V and 5 from J; bases not matched to a gene: 7. Per the germline V gene, CDR1 is SGHNT and CDR2 is YYREEE (reference sequence). CDR3 sequence (DNA): TGTGCCAGCAGCTTCAACAGGGGTTTTAACGAGCAGTACTTC. It codes for CASSFNRGFNEQYF. Variable domain in full (rest from reference TRBV5-4 and TRBJ2-7): ETGVTQSPTHLIKTRGQQVTLRCSSQSGHNTVSWYQQALGQGPQFIFQYYREEENGRGNFPPRFSGLQFPNYSSELNVNALELDDSALYLCASSFNRGFNEQYFGPGTRLTVT.

The chain combines TRBV5-1 with TRBJ1-1; D not certain. This CDR3 contains 13 residues. V was trimmed by 3 bases and J by 3 bases, leaving 9 bases between them. Germline V gene data show CDR1 as SGHRS and CDR2 as YFSETQ. The CDR3 region is CASSSRGHTEAFF. In DNA form, the CDR3 reads TGCGCCAGCAGCTCACGGGGTCACACTGAAGCTTTCTTT. Using reference TRBV5-1 and TRBJ1-1 for the parts outside the CDR3, the full variable domain is KAGVTQTPRYLIKTRGQQVTLSCSPISGHRSVSWYQQTPGQGLQFLFEYFSETQRNKGNFPGRFSGRQFSNSRSEMNVSTLELGDSALYLCASSSRGHTEAFFGQGTRLTVV.

The genes are TRBV5-1 and TRBJ1-4, with 8 bases matching TRBD1. From germline, CDR1 is SGHRS and CDR2 YFSETQ. This CDR3 is 15 amino acids long. The junction had 6 bases not matched to a gene; V was cut back by 4 bases and J by 4 bases. CDR3 protein: CASSLGTGRNEKLFF. CDR3 sequence (DNA): TGCGCCAGCAGCCTGGGGACAGGACGTAATGAAAAACTGTTTTTT.

The CDR3: CASNSGQMNTEAFF. DNA for the CDR3: TGTGCCAGCAATTCGGGACAGATGAACACTGAAGCTTTCTTT. The chain has TRBV2 and TRBJ1-1, with TRBD1 matching over 7 bases. Germline CDR1 SNHLY, CDR2 FYNNEI. This CDR3 has 14 amino acids. V trimming: 7 bases; J trimming: 0 bases; junction bases outside the gene matches: 5. Supplemented by reference TRBV2 and TRBJ1-1, the full variable domain reads EPEVTQTPSHQVTQMGQEVILRCVPISNHLYFYWYRQILGQKVEFLVSFYNNEISEKSEIFDDQFSVERPDGSNFTLKIRSTKLEDSAMYFCASNSGQMNTEAFFGQGTRLTVV.

This clone was seen a handful of times. The chain employs TRBV5-1 and TRBJ2-3; TRBD1 agrees at 7 bases. Germline CDR1 SGHRS, CDR2 YFSETQ. V trimming: 3 bases; J trimming: 0 bases; junction bases outside the gene matches: 1. The CDR3 consists of 14 residues. In nucleotides, the CDR3 is TGCGCCAGCAGCTCGACAGGGAGCACAGATACGCAGTATTTT. It codes for CASSSTGSTDTQYF. The full variable domain, in which reference TRBV5-1 and TRBJ2-3 provide the parts outside the CDR3, is KAGVTQTPRYLIKTRGQQVTLSCSPISGHRSVSWYQQTPGQGLQFLFEYFSETQRNKGNFPGRFSGRQFSNSRSEMNVSTLELGDSALYLCASSSTGSTDTQYFGPGTRLTVL.

The chain recombines TRBV5-1 with TRBJ2-2; a weak D match, TRBD1 (5 bases). V dropped 3 bases and J dropped 2 bases, with 11 bases sitting between them. The V gene's germline CDR1 is SGHRS and CDR2 YFSETQ. The CDR3 has 15 amino acids. The CDR3 coding sequence is TGCGCCAGCAGCTCTTTACAGGTTAACACCGGGGAGCTGTTTTTT. It codes for CASSSLQVNTGELFF.

The chain combines TRBV19 with TRBJ2-2, with 8 bases that match TRBD2. The CDR3 is 18 residues long. The germline CDR1 and CDR2 sequences are LNHDA and SQIVND (reference sequence). V shed 7 bases and J 4 bases; nucleotides not matched to a gene: 17. CDR3: CASTPGLGGGGGTGELFF. The DNA for the CDR3 is TGTGCCAGTACCCCGGGACTAGGGGGGGGCGGCGGCACCGGGGAGCTGTTTTTT.

This clone has a handful of counts. The chain couples TRBV2 to TRBJ2-2, with 12 nucleotides matching TRBD2. Germline trimming cut 2 bases from V and 6 bases from J; bases unmatched to any gene: 4. CDR1 is SNHLY, CDR2 FYNNEI, per germline. CDR3 length: 16 residues. CDR3 residues: CASSELAGGPPGELFF. The CDR3 DNA is TGTGCCAGCAGTGAACTAGCGGGGGGGCCTCCCGGGGAGCTGTTTTTT.

This rearrangement joins TRBV7-2 to TRBJ1-4, with 8 positions matching TRBD1. The CDR3 contains 14 residues. From germline, CDR1 is SGHTA and CDR2 FQGNSA. J gave up 4 bases and V 5 bases, and 3 bases lay outside the gene matches. In DNA form, the CDR3 reads TGTGCCAGCAGCATGGGACAGGTTAATGAAAAACTGTTTTTT. It specifies CASSMGQVNEKLFF.